The 19 T cell receptor beta chains listed next were all sequenced from one sample in a study of T-cell memory formation after mild COVID-19. TCRdb recomputed calls from the 5' RACE reads with MiXCR, one row per CDR3 protein. The repertoire holds tens of thousands of distinct CDR3 sequences, with approximately 13% as singletons. Input material: PBMCs or a T cell subset sorted from them (not recorded which). These receptors originate from an adult woman who had mild COVID-19 (a few samples of this study predate the infection). Cell type and time point are not known.

This clonotype was observed a few times. This rearrangement joins TRBV20-1 to TRBJ2-3, with D possibly TRBD2 on 5 matching bases. The germline V gene encodes CDR1 DFQATT and CDR2 SNEGSKA (reference sequence). The germline V and J ends were trimmed by 1 base and 3 bases, with 11 bases remaining between them. The CDR3 runs to 14 residues. The CDR3 DNA is TGCAGTGCTAGAGCCCTCGAGCGGACAGATACGCAGTATTTT. This codes for CSARALERTDTQYF.

This clonotype was observed a few times. This chain connects TRBV19 to TRBJ2-2; TRBD2 might be the D (6 bases). The germline V gene encodes CDR1 LNHDA and CDR2 SQIVND (reference sequence). V was pared by 3 bases and J by 1 base, with 12 bases between. This CDR3 comprises 16 residues. The CDR3, as DNA: TGTGCCAGTAGTATTGGTGGTAGCGGGAACACCGGGGAGCTGTTTTTT. It encodes CASSIGGSGNTGELFF.

This clonotype came up once. The rearrangement joins TRBV7-9 to TRBJ2-2; 11 positions match TRBD2. V shed 4 bases and J 6 bases; nucleotides not matched to a gene: 7. Germline CDR1 SEHNR, CDR2 FQNEAQ (reference sequence). The length of the CDR3 is 16 residues. The CDR3 DNA follows: TGTGCCAGCAGCTCGACTAGCGGGACTTCTCCCGGGGAGCTGTTTTTT. Its protein is CASSSTSGTSPGELFF.

The genes are TRBV5-1 and TRBJ1-1; D is possibly TRBD1 (5 bases). Trimming removed 6 bases from V and 1 base from J, with 19 bases in between. This CDR3 region has 16 residues. Germline V lookup: CDR1 SGHRS, CDR2 YFSETQ. The CDR3 loop reads CASTAGDRPPNTEAFF. CDR3 DNA: TGCGCCAGCACTGCCGGGGACCGCCCCCCGAACACTGAAGCTTTCTTT.

This chain joins TRBV30 and TRBJ2-7; D unclear. V was clipped by 3 bases and J by 0 bases, with 9 bases between them. The CDR3 spans 13 residues. Per the germline V gene, CDR1 is GTSNPN and CDR2 is SVGIG (reference sequence). The CDR3 coding sequence is TGTGCCTGGAGCTTGTGGGCCTCCTACGAGCAGTACTTC. As protein: CAWSLWASYEQYF.

In this sample, this clonotype turned up a few times. The junction departs from the called germline gene at one end, perhaps through a read error. This chain uses TRBV28 with TRBJ2-1, with 7 bases identical to TRBD2. The germline CDR1 and CDR2 sequences are MDHEN and SYDVKM. This CDR3 has 15 residues. As DNA, the CDR3 is TGTGCCAGCAGCCGTACGCTAGCGGACTACTATGAGCAGTTCTTC. Its translation is CASSRTLADYYEQFF.

The V call is TRBV24-1, the J call TRBJ2-7; 7 bases map to TRBD1. There are 16 residues in the CDR3. Germline V gene data show CDR1 as KGHDR and CDR2 as SFDVKD. Unmatched junction bases numbered 8, after V lost 4 bases and J lost 0 bases. The CDR3 DNA sequence: TGTGCCACCAGTGACCCACGCACAGGGGACTCCTACGAGCAGTACTTC. Protein sequence: CATSDPRTGDSYEQYF.

In its sample, this clonotype was seen many times. The chain couples TRBV15 to TRBJ2-5; the D gene is possibly TRBD2 (6 bases). Per the germline V gene, CDR1 is LNHNV and CDR2 is YYDKDF (reference sequence). This CDR3 is 14 amino acids long. The V end lost 0 bases, the J end lost 7 bases, and 12 bases lay between the germline ends. Here the CDR3 DNA reads TGTGCCACCAGCAGAGATGCGGTGGGAGGGACCCAGTACTTC. Residues: CATSRDAVGGTQYF.

This clonotype was observed once. Since a much larger clone is just one base distant, this may be a read error. V and J are TRBV4-1 and TRBJ2-7; 11 nucleotides line up with TRBD2. This CDR3 spans 15 amino acids. V lost 6 bases and J lost 4; bases outside the gene matches: 8. The germline CDR1 and CDR2 sequences are MGHRA and YSYEKL. For the CDR3, the DNA is TGCGCCAGCAGTTATAGCGGGGGGGTACCTTACGAGCAGTACTTC. Amino acid sequence: CASSYSGGVPYEQYF.

This clonotype has a handful of counts. The chain carries TRBV4-2 and TRBJ2-1, with 7 bases matching TRBD2. This CDR3 is 19 amino acids long. V lost 0 bases to trimming and J lost 2 bases; unmatched junction nucleotides: 13. CDR1 LGHNA and CDR2 YNFKEQ come from the germline V gene. CDR3 in amino acids: CASSQDTGAGMGTYNEQFF. DNA of the CDR3: TGTGCCAGCAGCCAAGATACAGGAGCGGGGATGGGGACCTACAATGAGCAGTTCTTC.

V and J are TRBV3-1 and TRBJ2-1, with TRBD2 matching over 14 bases. Unmatched junction bases numbered 4, after V lost 4 bases and J lost 5 bases. CDR3 size: 16 residues. Germline-derived CDR1 and CDR2 are LGHDT and YNNKEL (reference sequence). DNA for the CDR3: TGTGCCAGCAGCCTGGGACTAGCGGGAGCCGACAATGAGCAGTTCTTC. It codes for CASSLGLAGADNEQFF.

This clonotype has a handful of counts. The chain couples TRBV5-6 to TRBJ1-1; TRBD1 matches 7 bases. The germline V gene has CDR1 SGHDT and CDR2 YYEEEE. The trim removed 4 bases at V and 6 bases at J, leaving 3 bases unmatched. This CDR3 is 12 amino acids long. The CDR3 bases are TGTGCCAGCAGCCCACAGGGGTCTGAAGCTTTCTTT. It yields the protein CASSPQGSEAFF.

The chain combines TRBV7-9 with TRBJ2-1; 13 bases match TRBD2. The CDR3 loop spans 16 amino acids. The germline CDR1 and CDR2 sequences are SEHNR and FQNEAQ (reference sequence). V shed 3 bases, J shed 8 bases, and the junction held 7 bases outside the gene matches. CDR3 DNA sequence: TGTGCCAGCAGCTTGCCGGGACTAGCGGGATTTGATGAGCAGTTCTTC. Protein: CASSLPGLAGFDEQFF.

J is TRBJ2-3 and V is TRBV5-1; 9 bases are a match to TRBD1. J was trimmed by 1 base and V by 5 bases; bases with no gene match: 2. Germline lookup yields CDR1 SGHRS and CDR2 YFSETQ. This CDR3 comprises 14 residues. CDR3 DNA: TGCGCCAGCAGTCGGACAGGGGGCACAGATACGCAGTATTTT. It specifies CASSRTGGTDTQYF.

The chain combines TRBV5-1 with TRBJ2-1; D is unresolved. Trimming cost V 1 base and J 2 bases, with 4 bases left between them. The CDR3 spans 13 residues. Germline V gene data show CDR1 as SGHRS and CDR2 as YFSETQ. The CDR3 spells CASSLPPYNEQFF. CDR3 in DNA: TGCGCCAGCAGCTTGCCGCCCTACAATGAGCAGTTCTTC.

This clonotype showed up just a few times. The rearrangement joins TRBV7-3 to TRBJ2-6; no clear D. The CDR3 contains 18 residues. Germline V CDR1 and CDR2: SGHTA, FQGTGA. Trimming pared 3 bases from V and 0 bases from J, leaving 15 bases between. The CDR3 bases are TGTGCCAGCAGCTTGACCCTGGCCCGGGCCTCTGGGGCCAACGTCCTGACTTTC. Encoded protein: CASSLTLARASGANVLTF.

The rearrangement links TRBV12-3 or TRBV12-4 to TRBJ2-5; no firm D call. CDR3 length: 14 amino acids. The V end was cut by 6 bases, the J end by 5 bases, with 16 bases between. CDR3 residues: CASSRLQSLETQYF. As DNA, the CDR3 is TGTGCCAGCAGCCGCCTACAGAGCCTGGAGACCCAGTACTTC.

V is TRBV7-9 and J is TRBJ2-5, with 15 positions matching TRBD2. Per the germline V gene, CDR1 is SEHNR and CDR2 is FQNEAQ (reference sequence). V gave up 5 bases and J gave up 1 base; unmatched junction bases: 2. The CDR3 sequence is 16 residues long. The CDR3 loop is CASSRTSGGGQETQYF. In DNA form, the CDR3 reads TGTGCCAGCAGCCGGACTAGCGGGGGGGGCCAAGAGACCCAGTACTTC.

This clonotype was seen a few times. The V and J genes are TRBV12-3 or TRBV12-4 and TRBJ1-1; 7 bases fit TRBD1. V shed 4 bases, J shed 7 bases, and the junction held 6 bases outside the gene matches. The CDR3 runs 13 residues. The CDR3: CASSYGQAGEAFF. The CDR3 DNA reads TGTGCCAGCAGTTATGGACAGGCGGGTGAAGCTTTCTTT.